What follows are 29 T cell receptor beta chains derived from one specimen sequenced in a study of shared clonotypes between healthy human individuals. Measured with immunoSEQ multiplex PCR; TCRdb has only the in-frame clones, and not every one. This table holds over a million clones, approximately 98% found once. Sequenced material: naive CD4+ T cells sorted from blood. The subset denotes: CD45RA+ positively selected. Receptors originate from a man aged 25-40 years in good health.

The chain combines TRBV7-9 with TRBJ2-2, with D uncertain. Deletions cut 1 base from V and 6 bases from J, with 15 bases between. From germline, CDR1 is SEHNR and CDR2 FQNEAQ (reference sequence). The CDR3 spans 16 residues. Here the CDR3 reads CASSLDSVIWPGELFF. In DNA form, the CDR3 reads TGTGCCAGCAGCTTAGATTCGGTTATCTGGCCCGGGGAGCTGTTTTTT.

V and J are TRBV30 and TRBJ2-7; 7 bases map to TRBD1. The V gene end was trimmed by 4 bases and the J gene end by 3 bases; junction bases not matched to a gene: 12. The length of the CDR3 is 15 residues. Germline V gene lookup returns CDR1 GTSNPN and CDR2 SVGIG (reference sequence). CDR3 in amino acids: CAWTQPWDSSYEQYF. The CDR3 nucleotides read TGTGCCTGGACTCAACCCTGGGACAGTAGCTACGAGCAGTACTTC.

This chain uses TRBV7-6 with TRBJ2-5; D might be TRBD1 (5 bases). The CDR3 spans 17 residues. Germline V lookup: CDR1 SGHVS, CDR2 FNYEAQ. V lost 2 bases and J 2 bases, leaving 18 bases between the germline ends. Written as DNA, the CDR3 is TGTGCCAGCAGCTTATTACGCTTCGCGGACAAACAAGAGACCCAGTACTTC. Protein: CASSLLRFADKQETQYF.

This clone was detected once. The chain recombines TRBV27 with TRBJ2-5; TRBD2 aligns across 11 bases. Unmatched junction bases numbered 7, after V lost 5 bases and J lost 2 bases. CDR1 is MNHEY, CDR2 SMNVEV, per germline (reference sequence). This CDR3 region has 16 residues. Written as DNA, the CDR3 is TGTGCCAGCAGTCGATCTAGCGGGAGGCGGCAAGAGACCCAGTACTTC. Its translation: CASSRSSGRRQETQYF.

This chain joins TRBV18 and TRBJ1-3; no firm D call. Trimming shortened V by 2 bases and J by 3 bases, and 17 bases separated the two germline ends. The CDR3 consists of 17 residues. Germline assignment: CDR1 KGHSH and CDR2 LQKENI. This CDR3 is CASSPFGPQSYGNTIYF. The CDR3 bases are TGTGCCAGCTCACCATTCGGACCTCAAAGTTATGGAAACACCATATATTTT.

The chain uses TRBV11-2 and TRBJ2-2; perhaps TRBD2 as D (6 bases). The CDR3 is 15 amino acids. V was trimmed by 5 bases and J by 1 base, leaving 11 bases between them. Germline V gene lookup returns CDR1 SGHAT and CDR2 FQNNGV. The CDR3 protein is CASSVLAKNTGELFF. The CDR3 DNA reads TGTGCCAGCAGCGTTCTAGCGAAGAACACCGGGGAGCTGTTTTTT.

The chain carries TRBV7-9 and TRBJ1-1, with TRBD1 matching 8 bases. The CDR3 has 14 residues. Germline V gene data show CDR1 as SEHNR and CDR2 as FQNEAQ (reference sequence). J lost 4 bases, V lost 5 bases, and 6 bases had no gene match. CDR3 sequence (DNA): TGTGCCAGCAGCAGCAGGGGGCGTGGCACTGAAGCTTTCTTT. Residues: CASSSRGRGTEAFF.

This chain uses TRBV6-5 with TRBJ2-1; D remains ambiguous. Looked up from germline, CDR1 is MNHEY and CDR2 is SVGAGI. V was pared by 2 bases and J by 1 base, with 9 bases between. The CDR3 covers 15 residues. CDR3 sequence: CASSYASQSYNEQFF. CDR3 nucleotide sequence: TGTGCCAGCAGTTACGCTAGTCAATCCTACAATGAGCAGTTCTTC.

The V gene is TRBV29-1, the J gene TRBJ2-5, with 8 bases identical to TRBD2. Germline trimming cut 4 bases from V and 4 bases from J; bases unmatched to any gene: 14. The CDR3 has 16 residues. In germline, CDR1 is SQVTM, CDR2 ANQGSEA. The CDR3 bases are TGCAGCGTTGTTGCTAGCGGGCTGGTGGTCGGAGAGACCCAGTACTTC. Its translation is CSVVASGLVVGETQYF.

The V and J genes are TRBV28 and TRBJ2-1; 7 bases match TRBD2. The CDR3 runs 16 residues. V shed 6 bases and J 3 bases; nucleotides not matched to a gene: 11. Looked up from germline, CDR1 is MDHEN and CDR2 is SYDVKM. The CDR3: CASRSDRDYYYNEQFF. CDR3 nucleotides: TGTGCCAGCAGATCCGATCGGGACTACTACTACAATGAGCAGTTCTTC.

The chain combines TRBV18 with TRBJ2-7, with D unresolved. This CDR3 comprises 13 residues. V was shortened by 1 base and J by 3 bases, with 7 bases between the two germline ends. In germline, CDR1 is KGHSH, CDR2 LQKENI. In DNA, the CDR3 is TGTGCCAGCTCACCACACAGCGACTACGAGCAGTACTTC. It is translated as CASSPHSDYEQYF.

The chain combines TRBV5-4 with TRBJ2-7; D perhaps matches TRBD2 (7 bases). In germline, CDR1 is SGHNT, CDR2 YYREEE (reference sequence). This CDR3 is 15 amino acids long. The ends were cut back, 3 bases at V and 2 bases at J, with 15 bases in the middle. CDR3 in DNA: TGTGCCAGCAGCTCGGAGGGGGGGCGTACCTACGAGCAGTACTTC. Protein sequence: CASSSEGGRTYEQYF. The full variable domain, rest sourced from reference TRBV5-4 and TRBJ2-7, is ETGVTQSPTHLIKTRGQQVTLRCSSQSGHNTVSWYQQALGQGPQFIFQYYREEENGRGNFPPRFSGLQFPNYSSELNVNALELDDSALYLCASSSEGGRTYEQYFGPGTRLTVT.

This chain connects TRBV6-6 to TRBJ2-1; 8 bases are a match to TRBD2. The trim removed 0 bases at V and 7 bases at J, leaving 5 bases unmatched. The V gene's germline CDR1 is MNHNY and CDR2 SVGAGI (reference sequence). This CDR3 has 15 amino acids. The CDR3 nucleotides read TGTGCCAGCAGTTACTCGAGTAGCGGGGCTAATGAGCAGTTCTTC. Protein product: CASSYSSSGANEQFF.

The rearrangement joins TRBV2 to TRBJ2-7; 8 bases are shared with TRBD2. V trimming: 4 bases; J trimming: 6 bases; junction bases outside the gene matches: 11. Germline CDR1 reads SNHLY; CDR2 reads FYNNEI. The CDR3 extends over 15 amino acids. For the CDR3, the DNA is TGTGCCAGCAGTGTAGAAGCGGGAGTGGTTGGCGAGCAGTACTTC. Its protein product is CASSVEAGVVGEQYF.

The genes are TRBV5-4 and TRBJ2-1, with TRBD2 matching over 14 bases. The CDR3 runs 16 residues. The trim removed 4 bases at V and 3 bases at J, leaving 3 bases unmatched. In germline, CDR1 is SGHNT, CDR2 YYREEE (reference sequence). The CDR3 region has the DNA TGTGCCAGCAGCCCGGGACTAGCGGGAGTCTACAATGAGCAGTTCTTC. As protein: CASSPGLAGVYNEQFF. The full variable domain, with the rest looked up from reference TRBV5-4 and TRBJ2-1, is ETGVTQSPTHLIKTRGQQVTLRCSSQSGHNTVSWYQQALGQGPQFIFQYYREEENGRGNFPPRFSGLQFPNYSSELNVNALELDDSALYLCASSPGLAGVYNEQFFGPGTRLTVL.

The V gene is TRBV7-2, the J gene TRBJ2-1; 8 bases match TRBD1. The germline CDR1 and CDR2 sequences are SGHTA and FQGNSA. The CDR3 runs to 15 residues. V shed 5 bases, J shed 5 bases, and the junction held 8 bases outside the gene matches. The CDR3: CASSNQGARDNEQFF. The CDR3 DNA follows: TGTGCCAGCAGCAACCAGGGGGCAAGGGACAATGAGCAGTTCTTC. Full variable domain (outside the CDR3, taken from reference TRBV7-2 and TRBJ2-1): GAGVSQSPSNKVTEKGKDVELRCDPISGHTALYWYRQSLGQGLEFLIYFQGNSAPDKSGLPSDRFSAERTGGSVSTLTIQRTQQEDSAVYLCASSNQGARDNEQFFGPGTRLTVL.

The chain is built from TRBV7-3 and TRBJ2-3; D gene uncertain. Germline values: CDR1 SGHTA, CDR2 FQGTGA. Between the trimmed V and J ends, which lost 2 bases and 6 bases, there was a span of 9 bases. CDR3 length: 13 amino acids. The CDR3 nucleotides read TGTGCCAGCAGCTTATCGAACCACGATACGCAGTATTTT. Amino acids: CASSLSNHDTQYF.

The J gene is TRBJ2-3, the V gene TRBV5-4; 7 bases align to TRBD2. Germline V gives CDR1 SGHNT, CDR2 YYREEE (reference sequence). The CDR3 is made up of 15 amino acids. V dropped 4 bases and J dropped 1; count of bases not matched to a gene: 6. CDR3 residues: CASSISGSGTDTQYF. CDR3 sequence (DNA): TGTGCCAGCAGCATTAGCGGGTCCGGCACAGATACGCAGTATTTT. The full variable domain, with the rest looked up from reference TRBV5-4 and TRBJ2-3, is ETGVTQSPTHLIKTRGQQVTLRCSSQSGHNTVSWYQQALGQGPQFIFQYYREEENGRGNFPPRFSGLQFPNYSSELNVNALELDDSALYLCASSISGSGTDTQYFGPGTRLTVL.

This chain links TRBV28 with TRBJ2-7; 9 bases fit TRBD1. J lost 6 bases, V lost 7 bases, and 10 bases had no gene match. The CDR3 runs 14 residues. Germline assignment: CDR1 MDHEN and CDR2 SYDVKM. CDR3: CASTHGTGSREQYF. CDR3 coding DNA: TGTGCCAGCACCCACGGGACAGGGTCGCGCGAGCAGTACTTC.

This rearrangement joins TRBV5-5 to TRBJ2-7; 13 bases are a match to TRBD2. CDR1 SGHKS and CDR2 YYEKEE come from the germline V gene (reference sequence). CDR3 size: 15 residues. The ends lost 0 bases at V and 9 bases at J; junction bases unmatched: 6. Written as DNA, the CDR3 is TGTGCCAGCAGCTTGGGCGGGACTAGCGGGGAAGGGCAGTACTTC. Its protein is CASSLGGTSGEGQYF.

The chain recombines TRBV7-9 with TRBJ2-7; 8 bases are a match to TRBD1. The CDR3 is made up of 13 amino acids. V lost 5 bases, J lost 7 bases, and 7 bases stayed unmatched. In germline, CDR1 is SEHNR, CDR2 FQNEAQ (reference sequence). This CDR3 reads CASSPTGVREQYF. The CDR3 nucleotides are TGTGCCAGCAGCCCGACAGGGGTAAGGGAGCAGTACTTC.

The CDR3 sequence is CAISETRGSETQYF. The CDR3, as DNA: TGTGCCATCAGTGAAACCAGGGGTTCGGAGACCCAGTACTTC. The chain employs TRBV10-3 and TRBJ2-5, with a weak D call TRBD1 (6 bases). The CDR3 is 14 residues long. Germline CDR1 reads ENHRY; CDR2 reads SYGVKD. With 3 bases removed from V and 5 bases from J, the gap between germline ends came to 13 bases.

This clone was recorded a few times. The V call is TRBV9, the J call TRBJ2-1; perhaps TRBD2 as D (6 bases). CDR3 length: 16 amino acids. Germline CDR1 SGDLS, CDR2 YYNGEE. V was clipped by 4 bases and J by 6 bases, with 20 bases between them. The CDR3 DNA reads as TGTGCCAGCAGCCCCCTGGGGTGGGAGGCCCCCAATGAGCAGTTCTTC. Its protein is CASSPLGWEAPNEQFF.

The chain links TRBV6-1 to TRBJ2-1, with a weak D call TRBD2 (5 bases). Trimming removed 3 bases at V and 9 bases at J, with 15 bases between. Germline V gene lookup returns CDR1 MNHNS and CDR2 SASEGT. CDR3 length: 14 amino acids. The CDR3 loop is CASSDLNGKVEQFF. The CDR3 region has the DNA TGTGCCAGCAGTGATCTAAACGGGAAGGTTGAGCAGTTCTTC.

V is TRBV5-4 and J is TRBJ2-6; D is unresolved. This CDR3 has 13 residues. The germline gives CDR1 SGHNT, CDR2 YYREEE (reference sequence). V was clipped by 5 bases and J by 2 bases, with 5 bases between them. The CDR3 protein is CASRRAGANVLTF. CDR3 DNA: TGTGCCAGCAGAAGGGCTGGGGCCAACGTCCTGACTTTC.

The rearrangement joins TRBV10-1 to TRBJ2-7, with 9 bases that match TRBD1. The CDR3 has 14 residues. The germline V gene has CDR1 WNHNN and CDR2 SYGVQD (reference sequence). V shed 8 bases, J shed 5 bases, and the junction held 10 bases outside the gene matches. CDR3 DNA: TGCGCCAGCTCCCCCGGGACAGGGAACGACGAGCAGTACTTC. Protein: CASSPGTGNDEQYF.

The rearrangement links TRBV27 to TRBJ2-2, with 8 positions matching TRBD1. The CDR3 contains 16 residues. The trim removed 6 bases at V and 6 bases at J, leaving 12 bases unmatched. Germline CDR1 reads MNHEY; CDR2 reads SMNVEV (reference sequence). For the CDR3, the DNA is TGTGCCAGCAGATGGGGACAGGAGACATTCGCCGGGGAGCTGTTTTTT. Translation: CASRWGQETFAGELFF.

V is TRBV28 and J is TRBJ2-1; 11 nucleotides match TRBD1. Trimming removed 7 bases from V and 10 bases from J; junction bases left unmatched: 9. The germline CDR1 and CDR2 sequences are MDHEN and SYDVKM. This CDR3 has 14 residues. For the CDR3, the DNA is TGTGCCAGCATTTCGGGGACAGGGGGTATCGAGCAGTTCTTC. It encodes CASISGTGGIEQFF.

The chain recombines TRBV9 with TRBJ2-3; tentatively, D is TRBD1 (5 bases). With 2 bases removed from V and 1 base from J, the gap between germline ends came to 8 bases. The length of the CDR3 is 14 residues. Per the germline V gene, CDR1 is SGDLS and CDR2 is YYNGEE. The CDR3 bases are TGTGCCAGCAGCGTTCAACAGGGCACAGATACGCAGTATTTT. Protein sequence: CASSVQQGTDTQYF.